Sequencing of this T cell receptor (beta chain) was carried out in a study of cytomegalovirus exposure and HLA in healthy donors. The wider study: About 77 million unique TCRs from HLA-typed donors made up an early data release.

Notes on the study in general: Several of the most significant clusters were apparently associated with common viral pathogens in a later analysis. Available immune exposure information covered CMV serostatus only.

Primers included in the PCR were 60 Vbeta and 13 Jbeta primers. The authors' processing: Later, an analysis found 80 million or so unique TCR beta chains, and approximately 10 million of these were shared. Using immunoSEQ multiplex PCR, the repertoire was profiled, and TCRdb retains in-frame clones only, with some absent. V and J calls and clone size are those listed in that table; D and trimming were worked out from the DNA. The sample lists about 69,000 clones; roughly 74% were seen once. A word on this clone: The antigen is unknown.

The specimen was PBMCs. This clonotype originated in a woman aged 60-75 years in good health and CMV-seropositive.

Here the CDR3 reads CASSQLIGDRHEQYF. For the CDR3, the DNA is TGTGCCAGCAGCCAATTAATCGGGGACAGGCACGAGCAGTACTTC. The gene calls are TRBV4-2 and TRBJ2-7; 8 bases align to TRBD1. Germline CDR1 and CDR2: LGHNA and YNFKEQ. V trimming: 2 bases; J trimming: 5 bases; junction bases outside the gene matches: 8. This CDR3 spans 15 amino acids.